The T cell receptor beta chain under discussion was sequenced for a study of T cell responses to AZD1222 COVID-19 vaccine. Study-wide results and limits: Scientists sampled the repertoires only once the peak T cell response had passed. At baseline, seropositivity was found in only six or seven AZD1222 recipients. Regions 160-218 and 743-854 dominated among vaccine-associated CD4 TCRs spanning spike.

TCRdb's copy holds only in-frame clones and misses some; the assay was immunoSEQ multiplex PCR. The table lists more than 85,000 clones, about 86% of them singletons. As concerns this clone: Antigen specificity is unknown.

The CDR3 is 13 amino acids. Trimming left V 3 bases short and J 6 bases short, with 8 bases between. Germline values: CDR1 KGHSH, CDR2 LQKENI. The input for sequencing was peripheral blood, taken on day 0 of AZD1222 vaccination. The source of this sequence is an adult in good health. The genes are TRBV18 and TRBJ2-2, with D possibly called TRBD1 or TRBD2 (5 bases each). CDR3 in DNA: TGTGCCAGCTCACCGGGGACGTCCGGGGAGCTGTTTTTT. Its protein product is CASSPGTSGELFF.